Following are 28 T cell receptor beta chains from one sample sequenced in a study of cytomegalovirus exposure and HLA in healthy donors. PCR employed 60 Vbeta and 13 Jbeta primers. Method: immunoSEQ multiplex PCR; TCRdb's copy keeps in-frame clones and lacks some. Here the sample spans over 200,000 clones, 85% to 90% being singletons. The sample taken for sequencing was PBMCs. The receptors were gathered from a human donor in good health.

The genes are TRBV7-8 and TRBJ2-5, with TRBD2 as a possible D gene (5 bases). The CDR3 sequence is 15 residues long. Germline CDR1 SGHVS, CDR2 FQNEAQ. With 3 bases removed from V and 4 bases from J, the gap between germline ends came to 15 bases. CDR3 amino acids: CASSLVGGLGETQYF. The CDR3 DNA is TGTGCCAGCAGCTTGGTAGGAGGTTTGGGAGAGACCCAGTACTTC.

This chain joins TRBV6-5 and TRBJ1-3; the D is unclear. This CDR3 is built from 16 residues. The V gene's germline CDR1 is MNHEY and CDR2 SVGAGI. With 0 bases removed from V and 3 bases from J, the gap between germline ends came to 12 bases. The DNA of the CDR3 is TGTGCCAGCAGTTACTCGATCACGGGATTTGGAAACACCATATATTTT. Amino acid sequence: CASSYSITGFGNTIYF.

This clone was detected a few times. The J gene is TRBJ1-2, the V gene TRBV6-5, with no clear D. The length of the CDR3 is 14 residues. Between the trimmed V and J ends, which lost 2 bases and 6 bases, there was a span of 13 bases. Germline assignment: CDR1 MNHEY and CDR2 SVGAGI. As DNA, the CDR3 is TGTGCCAGCAGTTACCTCCCTCGCGTAGATGGCTACACCTTC. Its protein product is CASSYLPRVDGYTF.

The CDR3, as DNA: TGTGCCAGCAGCCCCCCTAGCGGGAGGGTAGAGACCCAGTACTTC. This sequence encodes CASSPPSGRVETQYF. This chain uses TRBV7-2 with TRBJ2-5, with 12 bases identical to TRBD2. Per germline, CDR1 SGHTA and CDR2 FQGNSA. The J segment lost 4 bases and the V segment lost 5 bases, leaving 5 bases of the junction unmatched. CDR3 length: 15 amino acids. Full variable domain (remainder filled in from reference TRBV7-2 and TRBJ2-5): GAGVSQSPSNKVTEKGKDVELRCDPISGHTALYWYRQSLGQGLEFLIYFQGNSAPDKSGLPSDRFSAERTGGSVSTLTIQRTQQEDSAVYLCASSPPSGRVETQYFGPGTRLLVL.

DNA of the CDR3: TGTGCCAGCAGCTTACGCGGGACTAGCGAATACAATGAGCAGTTCTTC. This gives the protein CASSLRGTSEYNEQFF. This chain links TRBV27 with TRBJ2-1; TRBD2 agrees at 10 bases. CDR3 length: 16 residues. Germline V gene lookup returns CDR1 MNHEY and CDR2 SMNVEV (reference sequence). V was clipped by 6 bases and J by 4 bases; unmatched bases: 9.

The chain employs TRBV12-5 and TRBJ2-7, with D perhaps TRBD1 (5 bases). Between the trimmed V and J ends, which lost 3 bases and 2 bases, there was a span of 14 bases. Per germline, CDR1 LGHNT and CDR2 FRNRAP. The CDR3 contains 15 residues. CDR3 sequence (DNA): TGTGCTAGTGGTTTAATCCAGGGAAGGGCCTACGAGCAGTACTTC. Translated, it gives CASGLIQGRAYEQYF.

The chain couples TRBV6-6 to TRBJ1-1; tentatively, D is TRBD1 (5 bases). The CDR3 length is 12 residues. Deletions cut 7 bases from V and 11 bases from J, with 17 bases between. Germline values: CDR1 MNHNY, CDR2 SVGAGI (reference sequence). The CDR3, as DNA: TGTGCCAGCACGCTCGGGAGCAGGGAGGCTTTCTTT. Translation: CASTLGSREAFF.

V and J are TRBV4-1 and TRBJ2-3; 7 bases line up with TRBD2. Germline assignment: CDR1 MGHRA and CDR2 YSYEKL. The ends lost 0 bases at V and 6 bases at J; junction bases unmatched: 24. The CDR3 consists of 21 residues. The CDR3 coding sequence is TGCGCCAGCAGCCAAGACTCCCTCGGGTTATCCGAGCGGGATATCGGGGATACGCAGTATTTT. Its protein is CASSQDSLGLSERDIGDTQYF.

The chain combines TRBV20-1 with TRBJ2-7; a weak D match, TRBD1 (6 bases). This CDR3 is built from 11 residues. Germline V gives CDR1 DFQATT, CDR2 SNEGSKA (reference sequence). V lost 6 bases, J lost 6 bases, and 12 bases lay in between. As DNA, the CDR3 is TGCAGTGCCAACAGGGTTTTCGAGCAGTACTTC. Encoded protein: CSANRVFEQYF.

Only a few counts were recorded for this clone. The V gene is TRBV4-1, the J gene TRBJ2-6; 10 nucleotides agree with TRBD2. V was clipped by 2 bases and J by 4 bases; unmatched bases: 5. This CDR3 has 17 residues. Germline values: CDR1 MGHRA, CDR2 YSYEKL. The CDR3, as DNA: TGCGCCAGCAGCCAACTAGCGGGAGTTTCCGGGGCCAACGTCCTGACTTTC. Translating gives CASSQLAGVSGANVLTF.

The chain combines TRBV28 with TRBJ2-7, with 9 bases aligning to TRBD1. Germline lookup yields CDR1 MDHEN and CDR2 SYDVKM. V shed 5 bases, J shed 1 base, and the junction held 3 bases outside the gene matches. CDR3 size: 14 residues. CDR3 protein: CASSHGQGSYEQYF. The CDR3 nucleotides are TGTGCCAGCAGTCATGGACAGGGGTCCTACGAGCAGTACTTC.

The chain links TRBV7-9 to TRBJ2-7, with 8 positions matching TRBD2. Looked up from germline, CDR1 is SEHNR and CDR2 is FQNEAQ (reference sequence). V dropped 5 bases and J dropped 6; count of bases not matched to a gene: 12. This CDR3 has 15 residues. The CDR3 coding sequence is TGTGCCAGCAGCCTAACAGTTTCGGGGGGGCGCGAGCAGTACTTC. Translating gives CASSLTVSGGREQYF.

This chain connects TRBV4-1 to TRBJ2-1; 9 bases map to TRBD2. Germline loops: CDR1 MGHRA, CDR2 YSYEKL. The CDR3 runs 15 residues. Losses at the gene ends were 2 bases for V and 1 base for J; bases not matched to a gene: 0. CDR3 nucleotides: TGCGCCAGCAGCCAACTAGCGGGATCCTACAATGAGCAGTTCTTC. Its translation: CASSQLAGSYNEQFF.

The chain links TRBV7-3 to TRBJ2-2, with 7 bases that match TRBD1. V lost 6 bases, J lost 2 bases, and 9 bases stayed unmatched. Germline V gene data show CDR1 as SGHTA and CDR2 as FQGTGA. This CDR3 is 16 amino acids long. The CDR3 DNA sequence: TGTGCCAGCAGGGGAGCCGGGACAGCCAACACCGGGGAGCTGTTTTTT. Protein sequence: CASRGAGTANTGELFF.

The chain combines TRBV5-1 with TRBJ2-7; 9 nucleotides line up with TRBD2. The length of the CDR3 is 15 residues. V dropped 3 bases and J dropped 6; count of bases not matched to a gene: 10. CDR1 is SGHRS, CDR2 YFSETQ, per germline. CDR3 sequence: CASSYLAGVLGEQYF. The CDR3 nucleotides read TGCGCCAGCAGCTATTTAGCGGGAGTCTTAGGCGAGCAGTACTTC.

The V gene is TRBV27, the J gene TRBJ1-2; no firm D call. Per the germline V gene, CDR1 is MNHEY and CDR2 is SMNVEV (reference sequence). Trimming removed 3 bases at V and 8 bases at J, with 10 bases between. The CDR3 consists of 12 residues. In DNA, the CDR3 is TGTGCCAGCAGTTTGCCCGGCGGGGGCTACACCTTC. Amino acid sequence: CASSLPGGGYTF.

This CDR3 is CAWEPSGSYEQYF. CDR3 DNA sequence: TGTGCCTGGGAACCCAGCGGGAGTTACGAGCAGTACTTC. The V and J genes are TRBV30 and TRBJ2-7, with 8 bases that match TRBD2. Germline V gene lookup returns CDR1 GTSNPN and CDR2 SVGIG (reference sequence). This CDR3 has 13 amino acids. V shed 5 bases, J shed 4 bases, and the junction held 7 bases outside the gene matches.

In its sample, this clone was seen once. V usage is TRBV5-1 and J usage is TRBJ2-6; 7 bases line up with TRBD1. Losses at the gene ends were 5 bases for V and 0 bases for J; bases not matched to a gene: 5. Germline V lookup: CDR1 SGHRS, CDR2 YFSETQ. The CDR3 is made up of 16 amino acids. The CDR3 nucleotides read TGCGCCAGCAGACGGACAGGCAGCTCTGGGGCCAACGTCCTGACTTTC. This codes for CASRRTGSSGANVLTF.

The chain uses TRBV13 and TRBJ1-1, with D hard to call. This CDR3 comprises 12 residues. CDR1 and CDR2 (germline): PRHDT, FYEKMQ (reference sequence). Trimming pared 4 bases from V and 1 base from J, leaving 4 bases between. DNA of the CDR3: TGTGCCAGCAGCTCCGGGAACACTGAAGCTTTCTTT. It translates to CASSSGNTEAFF.

The chain carries TRBV4-1 and TRBJ2-1; 7 bases are shared with TRBD2. J gave up 15 bases and V 4 bases, and 18 bases lay outside the gene matches. Germline-derived CDR1 and CDR2 are MGHRA and YSYEKL. There are 15 residues in the CDR3. CDR3 residues: CASSPGTGGPLRSFF. CDR3 coding DNA: TGCGCCAGCAGCCCCGGTACGGGGGGACCCCTACGTTCGTTCTTC.

This clone was seen a handful of times. This sequence joins TRBV28 and TRBJ1-2, with 7 bases fitting TRBD1. CDR1 is MDHEN and CDR2 is SYDVKM in the germline V gene. V lost 6 bases, J lost 3 bases, and 7 bases stayed unmatched. The CDR3 is made up of 14 amino acids. The CDR3 sequence: CASRSKTGYYGYTF. The CDR3 region has the DNA TGTGCCAGCAGATCGAAGACAGGGTACTATGGCTACACCTTC.

The chain is built from TRBV7-3 and TRBJ2-3; 9 bases are shared with TRBD2. The germline V gene encodes CDR1 SGHTA and CDR2 FQGTGA. Germline trimming cut 5 bases from V and 5 bases from J; bases unmatched to any gene: 8. This CDR3 contains 15 residues. This chain's CDR3 is CASSLLAGPIDTQYF. CDR3 sequence (DNA): TGTGCCAGCAGCCTCCTAGCGGGACCGATAGATACGCAGTATTTT.

The V and J genes are TRBV2 and TRBJ2-5; the match to TRBD2 covers 7 bases. The DNA matches TRBJ2-7 better at its end, which makes the J call doubtful. CDR1 is SNHLY, CDR2 FYNNEI, per germline. There are 12 residues in the CDR3. CDR3: CASGGSPYEQYF. The CDR3 DNA follows: TGTGCCAGCGGCGGGAGCCCCTACGAGCAGTACTTC.

The gene calls are TRBV5-1 and TRBJ1-1; no clear D gene. V lost 0 bases and J lost 0, with 6 bases in between. This CDR3 has 14 residues. Germline CDR1 is SGHRS and CDR2 is YFSETQ. This CDR3 is CASSLASVNTEAFF. CDR3 in DNA: TGCGCCAGCAGCTTGGCCTCGGTGAACACTGAAGCTTTCTTT.

The chain joins TRBV28 to TRBJ2-7; D is perhaps TRBD1 (6 bases). Trimming took 6 bases from V and 6 from J, leaving 21 bases between them. This CDR3 comprises 15 residues. Germline V gene data show CDR1 as MDHEN and CDR2 as SYDVKM. CDR3 sequence (DNA): TGTGCCAGCAGCCCACCGGTACCAGGGGCGGGCGAGCAGTACTTC. This gives the protein CASSPPVPGAGEQYF.

As concerns this clone: A junction end diverges from the germline sequence, so it may reflect a read error. This CDR3 is also generated by other DNA sequences in the sample. The chain uses TRBV2 and TRBJ2-7; D call uncertain. Germline V gene data show CDR1 as SNHLY and CDR2 as FYNNEI. The CDR3 consists of 12 residues. This chain's CDR3 is CASSESAYEQYF. The CDR3 DNA reads TGCGCCAGCAGTGAATCCGCCTACGAGCAGTACTTC.

In this sample, this clone turned up a few times. V and J are TRBV6-1 and TRBJ1-2; unclear D gene. The V gene's germline CDR1 is MNHNS and CDR2 SASEGT. This CDR3 region has 13 residues. V was shortened by 2 bases and J by 4 bases, with 8 bases between the two germline ends. The CDR3 is CASSEREIYGYTF. As DNA, the CDR3 is TGTGCCAGCAGTGAAAGGGAGATCTATGGCTACACCTTC.

J is TRBJ2-3 and V is TRBV12-5, with 9 bases identical to TRBD1. Per the germline V gene, CDR1 is LGHNT and CDR2 is FRNRAP. V shed 2 bases and J 2 bases; nucleotides not matched to a gene: 5. The CDR3 consists of 16 residues. The CDR3 region has the DNA TGTGCTAGTGGTTTGAAAACAGGGGGCTCCACAGATACGCAGTATTTT. Translating gives CASGLKTGGSTDTQYF. The full variable domain, with the rest looked up from reference TRBV12-5 and TRBJ2-3, is DARVTQTPRHKVTEMGQEVTMRCQPILGHNTVFWYRQTMMQGLELLAYFRNRAPLDDSGMPKDRFSAEMPDATLATLKIQPSEPRDSAVYFCASGLKTGGSTDTQYFGPGTRLTVL.